The entry below describes one T cell receptor (beta chain). The data were taken from a study of lymphopenia after photon versus proton radiotherapy. The CDR3 loop spans 16 amino acids. The J segment lost 9 bases and the V segment lost 0 bases, leaving 14 bases of the junction unmatched. Germline CDR1 reads SGDLS; CDR2 reads YYNGEE. Profiling relied on immunoSEQ multiplex PCR, and the TCRdb table lists in-frame clones only, not all of them. The table has roughly 25,000 clones, nearly 85% seen once. This material consisted of peripheral blood, taken from a patient treated with proton-based radiotherapy. This receptor was obtained from a woman between 70 and 85 years old with pancreatic cancer. The chain links TRBV9 to TRBJ2-5; 7 nucleotides agree with TRBD2. CDR3 nucleotides: TGTGCCAGCAGCGTAGATTTGGGAGGGACTTCCGGGGCCCAGTACTTC. Its translation: CASSVDLGGTSGAQYF.